What follows is one TCR beta chain and its context. Its antigen is unknown. This specimen belongs to a study of T-cell reconstitution after alpha-beta-depleted transplantation in children. General study findings and limits: Alpha-beta T cells about two months after transplant reportedly derived from several hundred expanded graft clones. A year post-transplant, T-cell counts and diversity derived mostly from newly produced T cells.

Preparation of the TCRbeta library used unique molecular identifiers. TCRdb passed the PCR reads through MiXCR, listing each CDR3 protein once. The data hold about 130,000 distinct CDR3 sequences, with roughly 10% observed a single time. The material was PBMCs, mostly from graft donor cells, obtained 180 days after TCRalphabeta/CD19-depleted stem cell transplant. The sequence was obtained from a girl younger than two who had a stem cell transplant for combined immunodeficiency, so the T cells may come from the graft donor.

For the CDR3, the DNA is TGTGCCAGCAGCTTCGGGGGGAAGACCGGGGAGCTGTTTTTT. This sequence encodes CASSFGGKTGELFF. V is TRBV7-8 and J is TRBJ2-2; 7 bases fit TRBD2. Germline loops: CDR1 SGHVS, CDR2 FQNEAQ. This CDR3 is built from 14 residues. V shed 3 bases, J shed 5 bases, and the junction held 3 bases outside the gene matches. The full variable domain, rest sourced from reference TRBV7-8 and TRBJ2-2, is GAGVSQSPRYKVAKRGQDVALRCDPISGHVSLFWYQQALGQGPEFLTYFQNEAQLDKSGLPSDRFFAERPEGSVSTLKIQRTQQEDSAVYLCASSFGGKTGELFFGEGSRLTVL.